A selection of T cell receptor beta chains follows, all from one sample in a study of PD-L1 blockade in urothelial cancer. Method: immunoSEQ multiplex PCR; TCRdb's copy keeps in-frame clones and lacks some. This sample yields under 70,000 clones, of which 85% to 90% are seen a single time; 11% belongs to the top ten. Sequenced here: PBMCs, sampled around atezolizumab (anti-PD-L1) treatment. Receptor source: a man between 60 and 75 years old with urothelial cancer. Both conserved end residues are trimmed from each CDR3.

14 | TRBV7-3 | ASSLRWGAGANVLT
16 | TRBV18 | ASSLKPGQMSGANVLT
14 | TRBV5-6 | ASSLGQGILNTEAF
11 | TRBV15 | ATSRAPGGPQH
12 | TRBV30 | AWSRDFVIGELF
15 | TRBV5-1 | ASSRDSGQGASGELF
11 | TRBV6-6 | ASSGGTGVGYT
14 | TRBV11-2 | ASSSRGRVAGNTIY
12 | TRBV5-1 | ASSSGQGTTEAF
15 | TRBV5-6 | ASSITGKRGGTDTQY
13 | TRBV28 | ASSLTGFGGQPQH
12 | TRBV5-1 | ASSLAGTVEKLF
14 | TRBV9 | ASSVGTSGGIYEQY
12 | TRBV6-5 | ASSSSRNTGELF
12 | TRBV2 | ASSDSGSNQPQH
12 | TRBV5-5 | ASSFSMGLRGYT
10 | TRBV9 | ASSVDNRGYT
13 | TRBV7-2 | ASSTAGFIQETQY
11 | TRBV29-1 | SVEGQGADTQY
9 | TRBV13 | ASSLVRGVT
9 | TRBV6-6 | ASSSNTEAF
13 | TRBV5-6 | ASSFSPRANEKLF
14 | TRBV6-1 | ASSEVLMKQGPDRY
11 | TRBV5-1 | ASSLRVGSPLH
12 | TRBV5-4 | ASSIGTRGYEQY
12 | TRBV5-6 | ASSLGQMIYGYT
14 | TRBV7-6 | ASSTRGSGVGNTIY
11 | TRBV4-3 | ASSPNRGNTIY
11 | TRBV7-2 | ASSLGRTEGLY
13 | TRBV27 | ASSDRFVSYNEQF
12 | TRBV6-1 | ASGTGLVNTEAF
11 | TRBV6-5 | ASQTGGNQPQH
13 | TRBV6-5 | ASRLGTMPLYEQF
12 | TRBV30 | AWSVFLSGNTIY
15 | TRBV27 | ASSLWAGKTSTDTQY
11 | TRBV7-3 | ASSSGTGNTIY
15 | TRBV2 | ASSERAGGFIQETQY
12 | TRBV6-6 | ASRGGHLAGELF
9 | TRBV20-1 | SARGQLEAF
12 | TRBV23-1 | ASSPAGPWYEQY
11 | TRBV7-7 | ASSHLLNTEAF
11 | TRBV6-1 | ASSPVRAGEQY
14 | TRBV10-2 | ASSDWGRGTNYGYT
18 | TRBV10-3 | AISEPKTGTGKYSNQPQH